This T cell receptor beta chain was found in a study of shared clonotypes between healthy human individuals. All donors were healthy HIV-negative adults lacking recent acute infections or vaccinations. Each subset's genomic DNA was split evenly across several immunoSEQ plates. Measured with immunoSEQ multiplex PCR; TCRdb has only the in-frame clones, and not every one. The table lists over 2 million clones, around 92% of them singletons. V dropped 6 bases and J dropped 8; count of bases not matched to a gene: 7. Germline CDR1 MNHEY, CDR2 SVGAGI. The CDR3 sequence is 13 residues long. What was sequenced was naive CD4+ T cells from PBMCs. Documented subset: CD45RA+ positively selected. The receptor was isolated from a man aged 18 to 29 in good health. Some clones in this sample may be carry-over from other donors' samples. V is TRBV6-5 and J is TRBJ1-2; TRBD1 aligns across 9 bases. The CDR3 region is CASRFTGGQGYTF. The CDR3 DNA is TGTGCCAGCAGGTTTACAGGGGGCCAAGGCTACACCTTC.